Listed here is a single TCR beta chain. The entry originates in a study of preoperative IRX-2 immunotherapy in early breast cancer. This CDR3 contains 18 residues. With V trimmed by 5 bases and J by 4 bases, 11 bases remained unmatched. Germline CDR1 SGHNT, CDR2 YENEEA. TCRdb's copy holds only in-frame clones and misses some; the assay was immunoSEQ multiplex PCR. The table shows 2,800 or so clones, with under 80% occurring only once. Specified treatment: preoperative locoregional IRX-2 cytokine immunotherapy. The receptor's source is a human donor with breast cancer. This rearrangement joins TRBV11-3 to TRBJ2-3; 14 bases line up with TRBD2. Sample: tumor tissue, taken after IRX-2 immunotherapy. The CDR3 reads CASSLRLAGGSGSDTQYF. The CDR3 DNA is TGTGCCAGCAGCCTCCGACTAGCGGGGGGGTCAGGGTCAGATACGCAGTATTTT.